The rows below give T cell receptor beta chains drawn from one sample of a study of cytomegalovirus exposure and HLA in healthy donors. Profiled with immunoSEQ multiplex PCR; TCRdb holds only in-frame clones, not every one. The profile shows fewer than 40,000 clones, around 70% of them singletons. The sample comprised PBMCs. The receptors were sampled from a man aged 40-49 years in good health and CMV-seropositive. The CDR3 runs from the conserved cysteine through the conserved F or W. D genes are given only for firm matches. Part of the rows lack a size; the others show once, few, many or a class for expanded clones.

D gene	clone size	J gene	V gene	CDR3 protein	CDR3 DNA
TRBD2	.	TRBJ2-3	TRBV2	CASRTSGMRSTDTQYF	TGTGCCAGCCGGACTAGCGGGATGCGGAGCACAGATACGCAGTATTTT
TRBD2	.	TRBJ2-5	TRBV10-3	CAISAGGGETQYF	TGTGCCATCAGTGCGGGGGGGGGAGAGACCCAGTACTTC
.	few	TRBJ2-5	TRBV7-9	CASSPRTLRGASRAETQYF	TGTGCCAGCAGCCCACGAACTCTCCGGGGGGCCAGCAGGGCAGAGACCCAGTACTTC
.	.	TRBJ1-2	TRBV5-8	CASSLDSPNYGYTF	TGTGCCAGCAGCTTGGACAGCCCGAACTATGGCTACACCTTC
.	.	TRBJ1-1	TRBV27	CASMREGGATEAFF	TGTGCCAGCATGAGAGAAGGGGGGGCCACTGAAGCTTTCTTT
TRBD1	once	TRBJ2-6	TRBV27	CASRSDRGANSGANVLTF	TGTGCCAGCAGATCCGACAGGGGGGCGAACTCTGGGGCCAACGTCCTGACTTTC
.	.	TRBJ2-5	TRBV28	CASSLLAETQYF	TGTGCCAGCAGTTTACTAGCAGAGACCCAGTACTTC
TRBD2	.	TRBJ2-3	TRBV11-3	CASSLQRGGPSTDTQYF	TGTGCCAGCAGCTTACAGCGGGGGGGCCCTAGCACAGATACGCAGTATTTT
.	few	TRBJ2-6	TRBV11-2	CASSLDRWGPGANVLTF	TGTGCCAGCAGCTTAGATCGATGGGGGCCAGGGGCCAACGTCCTGACTTTC
.	few	TRBJ1-2	TRBV19	CASSIDKGSSGGYTF	TGTGCCAGTAGTATAGACAAGGGGTCTAGTGGTGGCTACACCTTC
TRBD1	.	TRBJ2-7	TRBV5-1	CASSRIGQGATPPAYEQYF	TGCGCCAGCAGCCGAATAGGACAGGGGGCGACCCCCCCCGCCTACGAGCAGTACTTC
.	.	TRBJ1-4	TRBV5-1	CASSSSSGRTNEKLFF	TGCGCCAGCAGCTCGTCGTCTGGGCGAACTAATGAAAAACTGTTTTTT
TRBD2	few	TRBJ2-1	TRBV18	CASSPGSGGYNEQFF	TGTGCCAGCTCACCAGGTAGCGGGGGATACAATGAGCAGTTCTTC
.	.	TRBJ2-5	TRBV18	CASSPPSVPETQYF	TGTGCCAGCTCACCACCGAGCGTGCCGGAGACCCAGTACTTC